This TCR beta chain was captured by sequencing in a study of blood T cells in healthy people across ages. As concerns this clonotype: A read error may account for a junction end that differs from germline.

Next came a second PCR, run for about 7 to 12 cycles, which used a sample-barcoded 5' primer along with a J-beta primer mix. In TCRdb, the 5' RACE reads were re-called with MiXCR into one record per CDR3 protein. The repertoire holds roughly 500,000 distinct CDR3 sequences, with 25% to 30% as singletons. There are 16 residues in the CDR3. Germline V gene lookup returns CDR1 MNHEY and CDR2 SVGEGT. Source material: blood. The genes are TRBV6-2 or TRBV6-3 and TRBJ2-6; maybe TRBD2 (6 bases). The origin of this receptor is a woman in her seventies in good health. Here the CDR3 DNA reads TGTGCCAGCAGTTACTCGTTCCCAGACGGGGGCAACGTCCTGACTTTC. Translating gives CASSYSFPDGGNVLTF.